This TCR beta chain comes out of a study of cytomegalovirus exposure and HLA in healthy donors. The V gene end was trimmed by 3 bases and the J gene end by 0 bases; junction bases not matched to a gene: 5. This CDR3 is built from 15 residues. Looked up from germline, CDR1 is SGHKS and CDR2 is YYEKEE (reference sequence). Use of 60 Vbeta and 13 Jbeta primers characterized the PCR. Repertoires were generated with immunoSEQ multiplex PCR, while TCRdb's copy carries only in-frame clones and drops some. The sample holds 100,000 to 150,000 clones, approximately 76% seen once. The specimen was PBMCs. The rearrangement joins TRBV5-5 to TRBJ1-1; 7 nucleotides line up with TRBD1. The sequence came from a man aged 50 to 60 in good health and CMV-seropositive. CDR3 in amino acids: CASSWTGTVNTEAFF. CDR3 nucleotide sequence: TGTGCCAGCAGCTGGACCGGGACAGTGAACACTGAAGCTTTCTTT.